Below are 28 T cell receptor beta chains sequenced from a single sample in a study of T cells after yellow fever vaccination. TCRdb re-called the 5' RACE reads through MiXCR, storing one row per CDR3 protein. Here the sample spans 610,000 or so distinct CDR3 sequences, about 12% being singletons. The input for sequencing was PBMCs, taken on the day of the yellow fever booster vaccination. The receptors shown here come from a man younger than 40 who received the YFV17D yellow fever vaccine.

The rearrangement joins TRBV5-1 to TRBJ1-2; D call uncertain. The V end lost 0 bases, the J end lost 7 bases, and 16 bases lay between the germline ends. CDR3 length equals 15 residues. Germline CDR1 SGHRS, CDR2 YFSETQ. The CDR3 region is CASSLALGISAGYTF. The CDR3 nucleotides read TGCGCCAGCAGCTTGGCCTTAGGGATTTCTGCTGGCTACACCTTC.

The chain uses TRBV29-1 and TRBJ2-1; 9 bases agree with TRBD2. Germline trimming cut 7 bases from V and 4 bases from J; bases unmatched to any gene: 2. This CDR3 region has 12 residues. Germline V gene sequence: CDR1 SQVTM, CDR2 ANQGSEA. The DNA for the CDR3 is TGCAGCGGAGCGGGAGGATACAATGAGCAGTTCTTC. Amino acid sequence: CSGAGGYNEQFF.

This clonotype was recorded many times. J is TRBJ2-1 and V is TRBV29-1; D is tentatively TRBD1 or TRBD2 (6 bases each). Germline V gene data show CDR1 as SQVTM and CDR2 as ANQGSEA. CDR3 length equals 15 residues. Trimming removed 5 bases at V and 5 bases at J, with 19 bases between. The CDR3 region is CSVTPGVGGNNEQFF. The CDR3 DNA follows: TGCAGCGTTACCCCCGGAGTAGGGGGGAACAATGAGCAGTTCTTC.

The V and J genes are TRBV6-2 or TRBV6-3 and TRBJ2-1, with 7 nucleotides matching TRBD2. The CDR3 has 16 amino acids. J was trimmed by 6 bases and V by 0 bases; bases with no gene match: 8. From germline, CDR1 is MNHEY and CDR2 SVGEGT. CDR3 in amino acids: CASSYSRAGSINEQFF. DNA of the CDR3: TGTGCCAGCAGTTACTCGAGAGCGGGGAGCATCAATGAGCAGTTCTTC.

The genes are TRBV18 and TRBJ2-2, with D tentatively TRBD2 (5 bases). CDR3 length: 13 amino acids. The V end lost 2 bases, the J end lost 6 bases, and 7 bases lay between the germline ends. Germline V lookup: CDR1 KGHSH, CDR2 LQKENI. CDR3 DNA: TGTGCCAGCTCACCAGGGAGCGCCGGGGAGCTGTTTTTT. Translated: CASSPGSAGELFF.

This clonotype was seen a handful of times. The chain links TRBV12-3 or TRBV12-4 to TRBJ2-2, with a possible D match to TRBD2 (6 bases). V was cut by 3 bases and J by 4 bases, with 9 bases left in between. The CDR3 extends over 14 amino acids. CDR3 sequence (DNA): TGTGCCAGCAGTTTGGAGGGAAGCACCGGGGAGCTGTTTTTT. Protein product: CASSLEGSTGELFF.

Only a few counts were recorded for this clonotype. This chain links TRBV24-1 with TRBJ2-7, with no clear D. Germline loops: CDR1 KGHDR, CDR2 SFDVKD. The CDR3 consists of 13 residues. V was cut by 10 bases and J by 6 bases, with 18 bases left in between. The DNA for the CDR3 is TGTGCCACGTTTCGAGTGGGTCCGGCCGAGCAGTACTTC. Translation gives CATFRVGPAEQYF.

V usage is TRBV6-1 and J usage is TRBJ2-7; D is tentatively TRBD1 or TRBD2 (5 bases each). This CDR3 region has 15 residues. V lost 5 bases and J 6 bases, leaving 20 bases between the germline ends. CDR1 and CDR2 from the germline V gene are MNHNS and SASEGT. For the CDR3, the DNA is TGTGCCAGCAGTAATCCGGGACGTGGCACCCGCGAGCAGTACTTC. As protein: CASSNPGRGTREQYF.

This clonotype showed up many times. The chain joins TRBV5-6 to TRBJ1-1; unclear D gene. Germline assignment: CDR1 SGHDT and CDR2 YYEEEE. This CDR3 contains 13 residues. The V end was cut by 4 bases, the J end by 0 bases, with 7 bases between. In DNA, the CDR3 is TGTGCCAGCAGCCCTGGAATGAACACTGAAGCTTTCTTT. This translates into CASSPGMNTEAFF.

This clonotype turned up a few times. V and J are TRBV5-1 and TRBJ1-1; TRBD1 matches at 8 bases. Germline V lookup: CDR1 SGHRS, CDR2 YFSETQ. CDR3 length: 17 residues. V trimming: 2 bases; J trimming: 4 bases; junction bases outside the gene matches: 13. CDR3 sequence: CASSFLALRGTGTEAFF. The CDR3 region has the DNA TGCGCCAGCAGCTTTTTGGCCCTTCGGGGGACAGGCACTGAAGCTTTCTTT.

This chain connects TRBV20-1 to TRBJ2-7; TRBD1 aligns across 7 bases. V lost 1 base, J lost 6 bases, and 6 bases stayed unmatched. The CDR3 runs 13 residues. Germline CDR1 DFQATT, CDR2 SNEGSKA (reference sequence). As DNA, the CDR3 is TGCAGTGCTAGAGGGACAGGCCGCCGCGAGCAGTACTTC. Translated, it gives CSARGTGRREQYF.

This clonotype has ten or more counts. The gene calls are TRBV5-1 and TRBJ2-7, with TRBD2 identical over 12 bases. This CDR3 contains 15 residues. Trimming removed 1 base from V and 4 bases from J; junction bases left unmatched: 3. In germline, CDR1 is SGHRS, CDR2 YFSETQ. The CDR3 loop is CASSLRLAGVYEQYF. The CDR3 DNA reads as TGCGCCAGCAGCTTGAGACTAGCGGGAGTTTACGAGCAGTACTTC.

The chain is built from TRBV29-1 and TRBJ2-2; D is unclear. The CDR3 totals 13 residues. The V gene lost 6 bases and the J gene lost 4 bases, with 12 bases spanning the gap. CDR1 and CDR2 (germline): SQVTM, ANQGSEA. CDR3 in amino acids: CSVGQRGTGELFF. CDR3 bases: TGCAGCGTCGGCCAAAGAGGCACCGGGGAGCTGTTTTTT.

This clonotype was seen ten or more times. The chain has TRBV28 and TRBJ1-2; TRBD1 is a possible D gene (5 bases). This CDR3 contains 13 residues. The germline gives CDR1 MDHEN, CDR2 SYDVKM. The V end was cut by 6 bases, the J end by 4 bases, with 12 bases between. In nucleotides, the CDR3 is TGTGCCAGCAGAGACAGCGCTTCCTATGGCTACACCTTC. Translated: CASRDSASYGYTF.

This chain links TRBV11-1 with TRBJ2-2; 10 nucleotides agree with TRBD2. Unmatched junction bases numbered 15, after V lost 4 bases and J lost 4 bases. Germline CDR1 and CDR2: SGHAT and FQDESV (reference sequence). The length of the CDR3 is 19 residues. The CDR3: CASSSPPTSGQGGTGELFF. DNA for the CDR3: TGTGCCAGCAGCTCACCCCCGACTAGCGGGCAGGGCGGCACCGGGGAGCTGTTTTTT.

In DNA, the CDR3 is TGCGCCAGCAGCTCCCCCCCCGGGCTAGCGGAGAGCTCCTACAATGAGCAGTTCTTC. This gives the protein CASSSPPGLAESSYNEQFF. This chain connects TRBV5-1 to TRBJ2-1, with 7 bases identical to TRBD2. Germline-derived CDR1 and CDR2 are SGHRS and YFSETQ. The CDR3 is 19 residues long. J was trimmed by 0 bases and V by 3 bases; bases with no gene match: 15.

The chain uses TRBV2 and TRBJ1-5; the D gene is possibly TRBD1 (6 bases). The CDR3 is 18 residues long. V lost 10 bases, J lost 4 bases, and 29 bases lay in between. Germline V lookup: CDR1 SNHLY, CDR2 FYNNEI. CDR3 DNA sequence: TGTGCCATCTGTTTAAAGGCCCCCAGGAGGGGGTGGAATCAGCCCCAGCATTTT. It translates to CAICLKAPRRGWNQPQHF.

The rearrangement uses TRBV6-5 and TRBJ2-7, with 10 nucleotides matching TRBD2. CDR1 is MNHEY and CDR2 is SVGAGI in the germline V gene. This CDR3 has 13 residues. V dropped 6 bases and J dropped 5; count of bases not matched to a gene: 4. CDR3 DNA sequence: TGTGCCAGCAGATTAGCGGGAGGACACGAGCAGTACTTC. Translation gives CASRLAGGHEQYF.

This clonotype was found a few times. The genes are TRBV20-1 and TRBJ2-1; 9 bases are shared with TRBD2. CDR1 and CDR2 from the germline V gene are DFQATT and SNEGSKA (reference sequence). The CDR3 is 15 amino acids. V dropped 3 bases and J dropped 8; count of bases not matched to a gene: 11. CDR3: CSARGFSGRGDEQFF. CDR3 sequence (DNA): TGCAGTGCTAGGGGGTTTAGCGGGAGAGGGGATGAGCAGTTCTTC.

This clonotype has just a few counts. The gene calls are TRBV6-2 or TRBV6-3 and TRBJ2-1, with 10 bases aligning to TRBD2. V lost 7 bases, J lost 7 bases, and 4 bases stayed unmatched. The CDR3 spans 13 residues. In germline, CDR1 is MNHEY, CDR2 SVGEGT. CDR3 sequence: CASTLAGDNEQFF. Here the CDR3 DNA reads TGTGCCAGCACCCTAGCGGGAGATAATGAGCAGTTCTTC.

This clonotype was observed a few times. The chain is built from TRBV24-1 and TRBJ1-5; D is possibly TRBD1 (5 bases). Trimming cost V 5 bases and J 7 bases, with 11 bases left between them. This CDR3 has 13 amino acids. Germline V lookup: CDR1 KGHDR, CDR2 SFDVKD. The CDR3 nucleotides read TGTGCCACCAGTGCCATTGGGGGACAGCCCCAGCATTTT. Protein product: CATSAIGGQPQHF.

This chain joins TRBV7-2 and TRBJ1-1; D might be TRBD1 (5 bases). CDR1 and CDR2 from the germline V gene are SGHTA and FQGNSA. The CDR3 extends over 14 amino acids. With 7 bases removed from V and 6 bases from J, the gap between germline ends came to 18 bases. In nucleotides, the CDR3 is TGTGCCAGCATTAAGAGGTTGGAGGGGTCTGAAGCTTTCTTT. As protein: CASIKRLEGSEAFF.

A few counts support this clonotype. The chain recombines TRBV7-6 with TRBJ2-6; D gene unclear. Trimming pared 1 base from V and 1 base from J, leaving 11 bases between. CDR3 length: 17 residues. Germline CDR1 and CDR2: SGHVS and FNYEAQ. CDR3 DNA sequence: TGTGCCAGCAGCTTAGTGGCCTTATCATCTGGGGCCAACGTCCTGACTTTC. This sequence encodes CASSLVALSSGANVLTF.

The chain carries TRBV19 and TRBJ2-3; D unclear. V was clipped by 8 bases and J by 6 bases, with 24 bases between them. Germline CDR1 is LNHDA and CDR2 is SQIVND (reference sequence). The CDR3 contains 16 residues. This CDR3 reads CASAIGMGRTRDTQYF. The CDR3 bases are TGTGCCAGTGCTATTGGGATGGGCAGAACTCGGGATACGCAGTATTTT. Using reference TRBV19 and TRBJ2-3 for the parts outside the CDR3, the full variable domain is DGGITQSPKYLFRKEGQNVTLSCEQNLNHDAMYWYRQDPGQGLRLIYYSQIVNDFQKGDIAEGYSVSREKKESFPLTVTSAQKNPTAFYLCASAIGMGRTRDTQYFGPGTRLTVL.

A few counts support this clonotype. The chain couples TRBV2 to TRBJ2-7; perhaps TRBD2 as D (6 bases). The CDR3 spans 16 residues. Germline loops: CDR1 SNHLY, CDR2 FYNNEI. Trimming pared 6 bases from V and 6 bases from J, leaving 24 bases between. CDR3: CASREQRAVLLPEQYF. The CDR3 DNA follows: TGTGCCAGCAGGGAACAGCGGGCGGTCCTCCTTCCCGAGCAGTACTTC.

This clonotype was seen a few times. The chain combines TRBV20-1 with TRBJ1-6; D is uncertain. V was cut by 6 bases and J by 0 bases, with 9 bases left in between. This CDR3 comprises 14 residues. Germline assignment: CDR1 DFQATT and CDR2 SNEGSKA (reference sequence). CDR3 protein: CSAFDYSYNSPLHF. As DNA, the CDR3 is TGCAGTGCATTCGATTACTCCTATAATTCACCCCTCCACTTT.

In its sample, this clonotype was seen a few times. This chain connects TRBV6-2 or TRBV6-3 to TRBJ2-3, with TRBD2 identical over 12 bases. J was trimmed by 6 bases and V by 2 bases; bases with no gene match: 3. CDR1 is MNHEY, CDR2 SVGEGT, per germline. This CDR3 region has 15 residues. CDR3 in amino acids: CASSYRLAGADTQYF. CDR3 nucleotides: TGTGCCAGCAGTTACCGACTAGCGGGAGCCGATACGCAGTATTTT.

This clonotype was picked up a small number of times. The chain couples TRBV2 to TRBJ2-3; possibly TRBD1 for D (6 bases). Trimming cost V 6 bases and J 5 bases, with 15 bases left between them. The CDR3 is 14 amino acids. Germline values: CDR1 SNHLY, CDR2 FYNNEI. The CDR3 coding sequence is TGTGCCAGCAGAAACAGGGTTCTGAGAGATACGCAGTATTTT. It specifies CASRNRVLRDTQYF.